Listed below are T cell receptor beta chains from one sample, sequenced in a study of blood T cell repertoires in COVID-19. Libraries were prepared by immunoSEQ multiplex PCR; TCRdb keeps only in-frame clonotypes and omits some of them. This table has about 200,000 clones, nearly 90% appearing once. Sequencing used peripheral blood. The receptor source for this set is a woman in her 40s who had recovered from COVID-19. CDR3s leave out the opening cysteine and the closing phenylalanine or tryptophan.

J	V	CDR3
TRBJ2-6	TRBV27	ASSPRGYRVSSGANVLT
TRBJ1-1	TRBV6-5	ASTGRNTEAF
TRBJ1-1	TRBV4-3	ASSHGKGAKTGSEAF
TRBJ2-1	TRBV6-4	ASSELAGHEQF
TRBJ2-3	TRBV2	ASWGGRTDTQY
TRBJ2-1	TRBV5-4	ASSRLAGGDNEQF
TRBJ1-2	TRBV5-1	ASAIGTLTDREIKDGYT
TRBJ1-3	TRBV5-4	ASSLDGRSGNTIY
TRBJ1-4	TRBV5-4	ASGGTGRNEKLF
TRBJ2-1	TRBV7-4	ASSKIVRRDEQF
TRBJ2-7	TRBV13	ASSLVPESYEQY
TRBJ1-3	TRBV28	ASSLYGAPGNTIY
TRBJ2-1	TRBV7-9	ASSSGLAGGPNEQF
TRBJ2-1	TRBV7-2	ASSLPGSYNEQF
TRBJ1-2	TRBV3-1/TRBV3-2	ASSQQGWNYGYT
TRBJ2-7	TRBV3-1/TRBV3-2	ASSPGTSGYSYEQY
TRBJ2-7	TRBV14	ASSPLASHEQY